This passage covers 30 T cell receptor beta chains from one sample sequenced in a study of T cells in women clearing cervical HPV infection. TCRdb's copy holds only in-frame clones and misses some; the assay was immunoSEQ multiplex PCR. This sample's table reports approximately 41,000 clones. Source material: blood buffy coat. The receptors were gathered from a woman between 18 and 70 years old with a cervical HPV16 infection that either progressed to CIN3+ or cleared (not recorded which).

On this clone: The read stops 3 residues short of the end of the CDR3; the missing end is completed from the germline J gene. V gene TRBV5-1 combines with J gene TRBJ1-4; 7 bases fit TRBD1. This CDR3 region has 14 residues. The germline V gene encodes CDR1 SGHRS and CDR2 YFSETQ. Partial CDR3 DNA: TGCGCCAGCAGCTGGGCAAAAGGGACAGACAAA. As protein: CASSWAKGTDK. The whole CDR3 reads CASSWAKGTDKLFF.

To note about this clone: The read gets to within 3 residues of the CDR3 end, and the germline J gene fills in the rest. The rearrangement uses TRBV10-3 and TRBJ2-5; 10 nucleotides line up with TRBD1. The CDR3 has 15 amino acids. The V and J ends lost 6 bases and 5 bases, in that order; junction bases with no gene match: 9. Germline CDR1 ENHRY, CDR2 SYGVKD. CDR3 loop: CAIRTGGVGSETQYF. The sequenced part of the CDR3 DNA is TGTGCCATCAGGACAGGGGGCGTTGGGTCTGAGACC.

On this clone itself: Sequencing ends 3 residues short of the CDR3 end; the germline J gene provides the rest. The chain recombines TRBV2 with TRBJ2-5; perhaps TRBD2 as D (6 bases). Germline V lookup: CDR1 SNHLY, CDR2 FYNNEI. The CDR3 consists of 13 residues. V lost 7 bases and J 4 bases, leaving 13 bases between the germline ends. CDR3 residues: CASTAGWGETQYF. The DNA read from the CDR3 is TGTGCCAGCACTGCGGGGTGGGGAGAGACC. Based on the CDR3 plus reference TRBV2 and TRBJ2-5, the full variable domain is EPEVTQTPSHQVTQMGQEVILRCVPISNHLYFYWYRQILGQKVEFLVSFYNNEISEKSEIFDDQFSVERPDGSNFTLKIRSTKLEDSAMYFCASTAGWGETQYFGPGTRLLVL.

A remark on this clone: With the read ending 3 residues before the CDR3 end, the germline J gene is used to fill in that end. The gene calls are TRBV10-2 and TRBJ1-2; 11 bases match TRBD1. The CDR3 loop spans 14 amino acids. CDR1 and CDR2 from the germline V gene are WSHSY and SAAADI. Unmatched junction bases numbered 2, after V lost 6 bases and J lost 2 bases. CDR3 loop: CASRGTGGNYGYTF. The part of the CDR3 DNA that was read is TGCGCCAGCAGGGGGACAGGGGGGAACTATGGC.

Details on this clone: The read finishes 3 residues shy of the CDR3 end, and the germline J gene is used to complete it. The chain combines TRBV2 with TRBJ2-7; D unresolved. CDR3 length: 11 residues. V lost 5 bases and J 4 bases, leaving 6 bases between the germline ends. CDR1 is SNHLY and CDR2 is FYNNEI in the germline V gene. Partial CDR3 DNA: TGTGCCAGCAGTCCCCATTACGAG. Protein: CASSPHYE. The entire CDR3 protein reads CASSPHYEQYF.

This CDR3 reads CASSPPGLAGVMGDTQYF. CDR3 bases read: TGTGCCAGCAGTCCACCGGGACTAGCGGGAGTAATGGGAGATACG. The chain carries TRBV27 and TRBJ2-3; the match to TRBD2 covers 14 bases. The missing CDR3 end, 3 residues past where the read stops, is filled in from the germline J gene. Looked up from germline, CDR1 is MNHEY and CDR2 is SMNVEV (reference sequence). Trimming removed 5 bases from V and 5 bases from J; junction bases left unmatched: 12. The CDR3 spans 18 residues.

Remarks on this clone: The read ends 3 residues shy of where the CDR3 ends; the end is completed using the germline J gene. V usage is TRBV5-1 and J usage is TRBJ2-7, with a possible D match to TRBD1 (6 bases). From germline, CDR1 is SGHRS and CDR2 YFSETQ. V dropped 4 bases and J dropped 0 bases, with 20 bases sitting between them. The CDR3 extends over 17 amino acids. The covered CDR3 bases are TGCGCCAGCAGCCCGGAAGAACAGGGATTTAGCTCCTACGAG. It codes for CASSPEEQGFSSYE. The full-length CDR3 reads as CASSPEEQGFSSYEQYF.

About this clone itself: From the germline J gene comes the end of the CDR3, since the read stops 3 residues before it. This chain links TRBV5-1 with TRBJ2-3; D gene uncertain. From germline, CDR1 is SGHRS and CDR2 YFSETQ. V lost 4 bases, J lost 2 bases, and 11 bases lay in between. The CDR3 has 14 residues. CDR3 bases read: TGCGCCAGCAGCGAGGTTCGCTTCACAGATACG. The encoded protein is CASSEVRFTDT. The whole CDR3 protein reads CASSEVRFTDTQYF.

Of note for this clone: The read terminates 3 residues ahead of where the CDR3 ends, so the germline J gene completes it. This chain connects TRBV11-2 to TRBJ1-3, with 9 nucleotides matching TRBD1. From germline, CDR1 is SGHAT and CDR2 FQNNGV. This CDR3 has 14 residues. The J segment lost 3 bases and the V segment lost 11 bases, leaving 8 bases of the junction unmatched. The CDR3 here is CACWDRVDGNTIYF. CDR3 DNA (partial): TGTGCCTGCTGGGACAGGGTTGATGGAAACACC.

To note about this clone: The read halts 3 residues ahead of the CDR3 end, with the missing end drawn from the germline J gene. The chain couples TRBV5-1 to TRBJ2-1, with 9 bases fitting TRBD2. Germline values: CDR1 SGHRS, CDR2 YFSETQ. The CDR3 sequence is 15 residues long. V was clipped by 3 bases and J by 4 bases; unmatched bases: 5. CDR3 amino acids: CASSSAGGIYNEQFF. The DNA read from the CDR3 is TGCGCCAGCAGCTCGGCGGGAGGGATTTACAATGAG. Complete variable domain (other parts from reference TRBV5-1 and TRBJ2-1): KAGVTQTPRYLIKTRGQQVTLSCSPISGHRSVSWYQQTPGQGLQFLFEYFSETQRNKGNFPGRFSGRQFSNSRSEMNVSTLELGDSALYLCASSSAGGIYNEQFFGPGTRLTVL.

A note on this clone: The sequenced fragment ends 3 residues before the CDR3 boundary, so the rest is inferred from the germline J gene. The chain links TRBV18 to TRBJ1-3; the match to TRBD1 covers 7 bases. Germline trimming cut 0 bases from V and 7 bases from J; bases unmatched to any gene: 21. This CDR3 is 20 amino acids long. Per germline, CDR1 KGHSH and CDR2 LQKENI. CDR3 amino acids: CASSPPGTETTSSGRNTIYF. The CDR3 DNA, read in part, is TGTGCCAGCTCACCACCGGGGACAGAGACTACGAGCTCTGGAAGGAACACC.

Concerning this clone itself: The read ends 3 residues early relative to the CDR3; the germline J gene fills the gap. The V call is TRBV7-3, the J call TRBJ2-3; 11 bases fit TRBD2. J lost 2 bases, V lost 5 bases, and 6 bases had no gene match. Germline CDR1 is SGHTA and CDR2 is FQGTGA. The length of the CDR3 is 16 residues. The CDR3 DNA, read in part, is TGTGCCAGCAGCCCCGGGACTAGCGGCCTCACAGATACG. It yields the protein CASSPGTSGLTDT. The CDR3 in its entirety is CASSPGTSGLTDTQYF.

Concerning this clone: The read falls 3 residues short of the CDR3 end, and the missing part is taken from the germline J gene. This chain uses TRBV20-1 with TRBJ2-6, with D perhaps TRBD2 (5 bases). This CDR3 region has 18 residues. Germline assignment: CDR1 DFQATT and CDR2 SNEGSKA (reference sequence). Deletions cut 0 bases from V and 1 base from J, with 16 bases between. CDR3 sequence reads: CSARDPRGYSSGANVLTF. The DNA read from the CDR3 is TGCAGTGCTAGAGACCCCAGAGGGTACTCTTCTGGGGCCAACGTC.

Remarks on this clone: Read coverage stops 3 residues before the CDR3 terminus; the germline J gene supplies the remainder. This chain uses TRBV29-1 with TRBJ1-1; perhaps TRBD1 as D (5 bases). V lost 8 bases and J 0 bases, leaving 13 bases between the germline ends. The CDR3 length is 13 residues. CDR1 SQVTM and CDR2 ANQGSEA come from the germline V gene. Partial CDR3 DNA: TGCAGCTTCCAGGGTGGGATGAACACTGAA. This codes for CSFQGGMNTE. The whole CDR3 is CSFQGGMNTEAFF.

With respect to this clone: The read comes to an end 3 residues before the CDR3 does, leaving the germline J gene to fill in the end. The rearrangement joins TRBV13 to TRBJ1-5; 7 bases match TRBD1. This CDR3 contains 16 residues. J lost 5 bases, V lost 5 bases, and 12 bases had no gene match. Germline-derived CDR1 and CDR2 are PRHDT and FYEKMQ (reference sequence). This CDR3 reads CASSPSQGRLDQPQHF. CDR3 DNA, as far as it was read: TGTGCCAGCAGCCCCTCACAGGGGAGGTTGGATCAGCCC.

A remark on this clone: The read comes to an end 3 residues before the CDR3 does, leaving the germline J gene to fill in the end. V and J are TRBV7-9 and TRBJ2-7, with unresolved D. With 1 base removed from V and 1 base from J, the gap between germline ends came to 8 bases. Germline V lookup: CDR1 SEHNR, CDR2 FQNEAQ (reference sequence). The CDR3 totals 14 residues. CDR3 loop: CASSLETGSYEQYF. CDR3 DNA (partial): TGTGCCAGCAGCTTAGAGACGGGTTCCTACGAG.

Regarding this clone: The sequence runs out 3 residues before the end of the CDR3; the remainder is reconstructed from the germline J gene. The chain links TRBV28 to TRBJ1-1, with 7 bases identical to TRBD1. V shed 5 bases and J 6 bases; nucleotides not matched to a gene: 12. Germline V gene lookup returns CDR1 MDHEN and CDR2 SYDVKM. CDR3 size: 15 residues. The part of the CDR3 DNA that was read is TGTGCCAGCAGTAAATATGACAGGGATATTCCTGAA. This translates into CASSKYDRDIPE. The entire CDR3 protein reads CASSKYDRDIPEAFF.

In the case of this clone: The CDR3 end is not reached by the read, which stops 3 residues before it; the germline J gene fills it in. The gene calls are TRBV28 and TRBJ1-1, with D hard to call. Trimming removed 8 bases from V and 1 base from J, with 8 bases in between. The germline gives CDR1 MDHEN, CDR2 SYDVKM. This CDR3 has 12 residues. The DNA read from the CDR3 is TGTGCCAGCTTTACTAGGAACACTGAA. Translated: CASFTRNTE. The full CDR3 sequence reads CASFTRNTEAFF.

With respect to this clone: The read ends 3 residues early relative to the CDR3; the germline J gene fills the gap. The chain uses TRBV5-5 and TRBJ1-2; perhaps TRBD1 as D (5 bases). Germline V gene data show CDR1 as SGHKS and CDR2 as YYEKEE (reference sequence). CDR3 length equals 15 residues. The V end lost 1 base, the J end lost 4 bases, and 14 bases lay between the germline ends. The sequenced part of the CDR3 DNA is TGTGCCAGCAGCTTGTTGGAGACAGATACCTATGGC. Amino acid sequence: CASSLLETDTYG. The whole CDR3 protein reads CASSLLETDTYGYTF.

Concerning this clone: The CDR3 end lies 3 residues beyond the end of the read and is filled in from the germline J gene. The gene calls are TRBV7-8 and TRBJ2-3, with D uncertain. V dropped 6 bases and J dropped 4 bases, with 8 bases sitting between them. Germline CDR1 is SGHVS and CDR2 is FQNEAQ. The CDR3 is 12 amino acids. The part of the CDR3 DNA that was read is TGTGCCAGCAGAGGTAGGGCAGATACG. This translates into CASRGRADT. The whole CDR3 reads CASRGRADTQYF.

On this clone: The read ends 3 residues shy of where the CDR3 ends; the end is completed using the germline J gene. This chain joins TRBV28 and TRBJ1-2, with TRBD1 identical over 7 bases. The V and J ends lost 3 bases and 3 bases, in that order; junction bases with no gene match: 7. Germline lookup yields CDR1 MDHEN and CDR2 SYDVKM. The CDR3 has 15 amino acids. The sequenced CDR3 bases are TGTGCCAGCAGTTTTGCAGGGGGTTATGACTATGGC. It translates to CASSFAGGYDYG. The complete CDR3 reads CASSFAGGYDYGYTF.

About this clone: The CDR3 end falls 3 residues outside the read, so it is completed with the germline J gene. The chain couples TRBV20-1 to TRBJ2-3, with TRBD2 matching 10 bases. The CDR3 sequence is 15 residues long. V was pared by 6 bases and J by 0 bases, with 6 bases of the junction left unmatched. Per germline, CDR1 DFQATT and CDR2 SNEGSKA (reference sequence). The CDR3 DNA, read in part, is TGCAGTGCAGAGAGACTAGCGGGCAGCACAGATACG. It translates to CSAERLAGSTDT. The full CDR3 protein reads CSAERLAGSTDTQYF.

As regards this clone: The read gets to within 3 residues of the CDR3 end, and the germline J gene fills in the rest. J is TRBJ1-6 and V is TRBV5-1, with D possibly being TRBD1 (5 bases). The CDR3 sequence is 17 residues long. V lost 0 bases, J lost 5 bases, and 15 bases lay in between. CDR1 SGHRS and CDR2 YFSETQ come from the germline V gene. CDR3 amino acids: CASSLGAGRDDNSPLHF. CDR3 bases read: TGCGCCAGCAGCTTGGGGGCTGGCAGGGATGATAATTCACCC.

Regarding this clone: The read gets to within 3 residues of the CDR3 end, and the germline J gene fills in the rest. The chain carries TRBV10-3 and TRBJ2-3, with 9 bases lining up with TRBD2. Germline loops: CDR1 ENHRY, CDR2 SYGVKD. The CDR3 totals 14 residues. V shed 8 bases, J shed 3 bases, and the junction held 6 bases outside the gene matches. CDR3 amino acids: CAIRMTSGTDTQYF. The sequenced CDR3 bases are TGTGCCATCCGCATGACTAGCGGTACAGATACG.

Notes on this clone: The sequence runs out 3 residues before the end of the CDR3; the remainder is reconstructed from the germline J gene. The V call is TRBV5-4, the J call TRBJ1-1; TRBD1 matches 7 bases. The germline CDR1 and CDR2 sequences are SGHNT and YYREEE (reference sequence). Trimming cost V 3 bases and J 0 bases; bases outside gene matches: 5. CDR3 length equals 15 residues. The covered CDR3 bases are TGTGCCAGCAGCTCGAGGGGACAGTTGAACACTGAA. Translated, it gives CASSSRGQLNTE. The whole CDR3 sequence reads CASSSRGQLNTEAFF.

As for this clone: The read gets to within 3 residues of the CDR3 end, and the germline J gene fills in the rest. The rearrangement joins TRBV4-1 to TRBJ2-7; D not certain. The CDR3 has 14 amino acids. Germline values: CDR1 MGHRA, CDR2 YSYEKL. With 1 base removed from V and 5 bases from J, the gap between germline ends came to 12 bases. This CDR3 reads CASSQAQTADEQYF. The sequenced part of the CDR3 DNA is TGCGCCAGCAGCCAAGCACAAACAGCAGACGAG.

The CDR3 spells CSASDRTADRPAFF. CDR3 DNA, as far as it was read: TGCAGTGCCTCCGACAGGACAGCAGACCGCCCA. V usage is TRBV20-1 and J usage is TRBJ1-1; possibly TRBD1 for D (6 bases). The missing CDR3 end, 3 residues past where the read stops, is filled in from the germline J gene. The CDR3 length is 14 residues. Germline CDR1 reads DFQATT; CDR2 reads SNEGSKA (reference sequence).

For this clone: The CDR3 extends 3 residues past the end of the read, so its final part is completed from the germline J gene. The chain has TRBV13 and TRBJ2-3, with D uncertain. Trimming left V 1 base short and J 5 bases short, with 7 bases between. The CDR3 spans 13 residues. CDR1 and CDR2 from the germline V gene are PRHDT and FYEKMQ (reference sequence). The sequenced CDR3 bases are TGTGCCAGCAGCTTAGAAAGAGGAGATACG. Protein: CASSLERGDT. The whole CDR3 protein reads CASSLERGDTQYF.

As to this clone: The CDR3 end is not reached by the read, which stops 3 residues before it; the germline J gene fills it in. The chain employs TRBV7-2 and TRBJ1-2; TRBD1 agrees at 9 bases. The J segment lost 3 bases and the V segment lost 7 bases, leaving 6 bases of the junction unmatched. In germline, CDR1 is SGHTA, CDR2 FQGNSA. The CDR3 sequence is 14 residues long. CDR3 region: CASIEQGAYYGYTF. CDR3 DNA (partial): TGTGCCAGCATCGAACAGGGGGCATACTATGGC.

About this clone: The read comes to an end 3 residues before the CDR3 does, leaving the germline J gene to fill in the end. V is TRBV5-1 and J is TRBJ1-6; TRBD1 matches at 9 bases. Per germline, CDR1 SGHRS and CDR2 YFSETQ. With V trimmed by 0 bases and J by 6 bases, 4 bases remained unmatched. The length of the CDR3 is 16 residues. The sequenced part of the CDR3 DNA is TGCGCCAGCAGCTTGGGACAGGGGGTTTCTAATTCACCC. Amino acids: CASSLGQGVSNSP. The whole CDR3 sequence reads CASSLGQGVSNSPLHF. Based on the CDR3 plus reference TRBV5-1 and TRBJ1-6, the full variable domain is KAGVTQTPRYLIKTRGQQVTLSCSPISGHRSVSWYQQTPGQGLQFLFEYFSETQRNKGNFPGRFSGRQFSNSRSEMNVSTLELGDSALYLCASSLGQGVSNSPLHFGNGTRLTVT.